A selection of T cell receptor beta chains follows, all from one sample in a study of blood T cell repertoires in COVID-19. Profiling relied on immunoSEQ multiplex PCR, and the TCRdb table lists in-frame clones only, not all of them. The profile shows 80,000 or so clones, about four fifths of them singletons. The material sequenced was peripheral blood. These receptors were taken from a woman aged 70 to 79 with acute or convalescent COVID-19. The conserved cysteine and the conserved F or W are not part of the CDR3 here. The D gene is left open where the match is weak. The size of a clone is reported for some rows only, either as once, few or many, or as a class for expanded clones.

j_gene: TRBJ1-3; d_gene: NA; v_gene: TRBV19; abundance: NA; len: 15; CDR3aa: ASSIVLNRGGGNTIY
j_gene: TRBJ2-7; d_gene: NA; v_gene: TRBV7-3; abundance: few; len: 14; CDR3aa: ASSATLRGTDSEQY
j_gene: TRBJ1-1; d_gene: TRBD1; v_gene: TRBV19; abundance: few; len: 12; CDR3aa: ASSSRDRNTEAF
j_gene: TRBJ2-2; d_gene: TRBD2; v_gene: TRBV7-9; abundance: NA; len: 17; CDR3aa: ASSWAGGGTNPNTGELF
j_gene: TRBJ1-1; d_gene: NA; v_gene: TRBV18; abundance: NA; len: 11; CDR3aa: ASSRFRDTEAF
j_gene: TRBJ2-1; d_gene: NA; v_gene: TRBV6-6; abundance: NA; len: 14; CDR3aa: ASSYSPGVDYNEQF
j_gene: TRBJ1-5; d_gene: NA; v_gene: TRBV3-1/TRBV3-2; abundance: NA; len: 13; CDR3aa: ASSLGVRGNQPQH
j_gene: TRBJ2-1; d_gene: NA; v_gene: TRBV6-5; abundance: NA; len: 13; CDR3aa: ASRQRTASSFSTL
j_gene: TRBJ1-1; d_gene: TRBD1; v_gene: TRBV24-1; abundance: NA; len: 14; CDR3aa: ATSATGTAGVTEAF
j_gene: TRBJ1-2; d_gene: NA; v_gene: TRBV2; abundance: NA; len: 9; CDR3aa: ASSETSGYT
j_gene: TRBJ2-7; d_gene: TRBD1; v_gene: TRBV12-3/TRBV12-4; abundance: NA; len: 11; CDR3aa: ASRGTGNYEQY
j_gene: TRBJ2-7; d_gene: NA; v_gene: TRBV7-9; abundance: NA; len: 11; CDR3aa: ASSLSTATEQY
j_gene: TRBJ1-5; d_gene: NA; v_gene: TRBV5-8; abundance: NA; len: 12; CDR3aa: ASSFLDSSWPQH
j_gene: TRBJ2-5; d_gene: NA; v_gene: TRBV6-5; abundance: NA; len: 13; CDR3aa: ASTILAPNGETQY
j_gene: TRBJ2-7; d_gene: TRBD1; v_gene: TRBV25-1; abundance: NA; len: 14; CDR3aa: ASRGLSGQVTYEQY
j_gene: TRBJ1-2; d_gene: TRBD1; v_gene: TRBV7-2; abundance: once; len: 14; CDR3aa: ASSFRLGRGLDGYT
j_gene: TRBJ1-1; d_gene: NA; v_gene: TRBV6-5; abundance: NA; len: 11; CDR3aa: ASSPRGDTEAF